This T cell receptor beta chain is drawn from a study of T cells in tumors after PD-1 blockade. At the level of the study: Patients received pembrolizumab 200 mg every 3 weeks or cemiplimab 350 mg every 2 weeks. Study-level findings and limits: Two pre-treatment samples showed no clonal replacement between them. Peripheral recruitment is suggested, as some novel exhausted tumor clones were in pre-treatment blood.

Sequenced by immunoSEQ multiplex PCR; TCRdb stores in-frame clones only, minus some. Among about 12,000 clones listed, roughly 69% were seen once. Site-matched primary tumor biopsies were taken before and after PD-1 blockade. This CDR3 has 18 amino acids. Germline CDR1 and CDR2: KGHSH and LQKENI. V shed 4 bases and J shed 6 bases, with 24 bases lying between them. The sample holds a few counts of this clone. The antigen is unknown. The sequence was collected from a human donor with basal cell carcinoma. The chain uses TRBV18 and TRBJ1-4; a weak D match, TRBD1 (6 bases). The source material was tumor tissue, sampled before anti-PD-1 treatment. CDR3 coding DNA: TGTGCCAGCTCACTGACAGGCGGGGTAGTGGAAGAATATGAAAAACTGTTTTTT. This translates into CASSLTGGVVEEYEKLFF.